Each of the 30 T cell receptor beta chains below was sequenced from the same sample in a study of blood T cell repertoires in COVID-19. Assay: immunoSEQ multiplex PCR; the TCRdb copy retains only in-frame clones and omits some. The data hold roughly 380,000 clones, with around nine tenths observed a single time. Source material: PBMCs or T cells enriched from blood (not recorded which). The receptor source for this set is a woman aged 30 to 39 who had been exposed to COVID-19.

V usage is TRBV29-1 and J usage is TRBJ2-1, with D tentatively TRBD2 (5 bases). CDR1 is SQVTM, CDR2 ANQGSEA, per germline. The CDR3 runs 15 residues. Trimming removed 0 bases at V and 8 bases at J, with 17 bases between. The DNA for the CDR3 is TGCAGCGTTGAAGAAAGGGCTAGGAGGTTCGATGAGCAGTTCTTC. Translating gives CSVEERARRFDEQFF.

This sequence joins TRBV9 and TRBJ2-2; 7 positions agree with TRBD2. J lost 6 bases, V lost 0 bases, and 2 bases had no gene match. Germline CDR1 is SGDLS and CDR2 is YYNGEE. The CDR3 runs 14 residues. CDR3 nucleotide sequence: TGTGCCAGCAGCGTAGTGGCGGGAGCCGGGGAGCTGTTTTTT. Protein product: CASSVVAGAGELFF.

V is TRBV6-1 and J is TRBJ1-6; D is unresolved. CDR1 is MNHNS, CDR2 SASEGT, per germline. This CDR3 is built from 14 residues. Trimming shortened V by 2 bases and J by 10 bases, and 12 bases separated the two germline ends. The CDR3 reads CASSEFPGGSPLHF. The DNA of the CDR3 is TGTGCCAGCAGTGAATTCCCTGGAGGCTCACCCCTCCACTTT.

The gene calls are TRBV29-1 and TRBJ2-4; 9 nucleotides agree with TRBD1. Germline V gives CDR1 SQVTM, CDR2 ANQGSEA. The CDR3 sequence is 18 residues long. V shed 1 base, J shed 0 bases, and the junction held 10 bases outside the gene matches. The CDR3 nucleotides are TGCAGCGTTGAAGTCCCGACAGGGGGAGCGATAGCCAAAAACATTCAGTACTTC. Its protein product is CSVEVPTGGAIAKNIQYF.

The CDR3 coding sequence is TGTGCCAGCAGCACCCGGACAGGGCGCACCGGGGAGCTGTTTTTT. It codes for CASSTRTGRTGELFF. The chain has TRBV9 and TRBJ2-2; 8 bases agree with TRBD1. V lost 4 bases and J lost 4; bases outside the gene matches: 6. This CDR3 is 15 amino acids long. The germline gives CDR1 SGDLS, CDR2 YYNGEE.

Note on this clone: Since a much larger clone is just one base distant, this may be a read error. V gene TRBV5-5 combines with J gene TRBJ2-7; 11 bases agree with TRBD2. The CDR3 sequence is 15 residues long. With 4 bases clipped from V and 0 bases from J, the junction kept 3 bases outside the gene matches. Germline V CDR1 and CDR2: SGHKS, YYEKEE (reference sequence). The CDR3 DNA sequence: TGTGCCAGCAGCACGGGACTAGCGGTCTCCTACGAGCAGTACTTC. Protein sequence: CASSTGLAVSYEQYF.

The chain recombines TRBV3-1 (or the pseudogene TRBV3-2) with TRBJ1-1; D is uncertain. From germline, CDR1 is LGHDT and CDR2 YNNKEL (reference sequence). CDR3 length: 14 residues. The ends were cut back, 6 bases at V and 3 bases at J, with 14 bases in the middle. CDR3 DNA sequence: TGTGCCAGCAGTTTCCCCGGGGAGGACACTGAAGCTTTCTTT. Residues: CASSFPGEDTEAFF.

The chain joins TRBV6-5 to TRBJ2-2, with a tentative D call TRBD1 (6 bases). The V and J ends lost 10 bases and 2 bases respectively, with 11 bases between them. Germline lookup yields CDR1 MNHEY and CDR2 SVGAGI. The CDR3 extends over 13 amino acids. The DNA for the CDR3 is TGTGCCACCTTGGACAGCAACACCGGGGAGCTGTTTTTT. It specifies CATLDSNTGELFF.

V and J are TRBV7-3 and TRBJ1-6; D remains ambiguous. V gave up 1 base and J gave up 9 bases, with 7 bases separating them. Germline V gives CDR1 SGHTA, CDR2 FQGTGA. The CDR3 sequence is 13 residues long. CDR3 bases: TGTGCCAGCAGCTTAATGGCCATTTCACCCCTCCACTTT. This translates into CASSLMAISPLHF.

V gene TRBV18 combines with J gene TRBJ2-7; TRBD1 matches at 9 bases. V shed 6 bases, J shed 5 bases, and the junction held 8 bases outside the gene matches. The CDR3 extends over 14 amino acids. Germline CDR1 KGHSH, CDR2 LQKENI. CDR3 DNA: TGTGCCAGCTCTCCGGGGGACAGGGCGGACGAGCAGTACTTC. Amino acid sequence: CASSPGDRADEQYF.

The J gene is TRBJ1-5, the V gene TRBV10-2, with 9 bases aligning to TRBD1. Trimming at V came to 2 bases and at J to 5 bases, leaving 16 bases not matched to a gene. Germline lookup yields CDR1 WSHSY and CDR2 SAAADI. CDR3 length: 19 residues. The CDR3 loop is CASSEKGGDRVTLDQPQHF. In DNA, the CDR3 is TGCGCCAGCAGTGAGAAGGGAGGGGACAGGGTCACTTTAGATCAGCCCCAGCATTTT.

The chain employs TRBV29-1 and TRBJ1-1; 12 bases fit TRBD1. CDR1 and CDR2 (germline): SQVTM, ANQGSEA. The V and J ends lost 4 bases and 3 bases, in that order; junction bases with no gene match: 9. This CDR3 has 16 residues. CDR3 nucleotide sequence: TGCAGCGTTGCAGGGACAGGGGGCTCTGGGTACACTGAAGCTTTCTTT. Amino acid sequence: CSVAGTGGSGYTEAFF.

This clone turned up a few times. The chain joins TRBV7-2 to TRBJ2-3, with TRBD2 matching over 10 bases. The CDR3 extends over 19 amino acids. V was pared by 5 bases and J by 0 bases, with 14 bases of the junction left unmatched. The germline V gene encodes CDR1 SGHTA and CDR2 FQGNSA. The CDR3 protein is CASSAIAGTSEISTDTQYF. The CDR3 bases are TGTGCCAGCAGCGCGATAGCCGGGACTAGCGAAATCAGCACAGATACGCAGTATTTT. Full variable domain (missing parts from reference TRBV7-2 and TRBJ2-3): GAGVSQSPSNKVTEKGKDVELRCDPISGHTALYWYRQSLGQGLEFLIYFQGNSAPDKSGLPSDRFSAERTGGSVSTLTIQRTQQEDSAVYLCASSAIAGTSEISTDTQYFGPGTRLTVL.

The gene calls are TRBV5-1 and TRBJ2-7, with a possible D match to TRBD2 (6 bases). Germline CDR1 is SGHRS and CDR2 is YFSETQ. The length of the CDR3 is 15 residues. Between the trimmed V and J ends, which lost 4 bases and 2 bases, there was a span of 16 bases. CDR3 loop: CASSRTSSGPYEQYF. The CDR3 DNA follows: TGCGCCAGCAGCCGAACCTCCAGCGGGCCCTACGAGCAGTACTTC.

The chain combines TRBV14 with TRBJ1-4, with TRBD1 matching over 7 bases. Per the germline V gene, CDR1 is SGHDN and CDR2 is FVKESK. Unmatched junction bases numbered 17, after V lost 3 bases and J lost 7 bases. The CDR3 spans 18 residues. The CDR3 DNA sequence: TGTGCCAGCAGCCACGGGACAGACCACCCTAAGTGGGGTGAAAAACTGTTTTTT. It encodes CASSHGTDHPKWGEKLFF.

The chain uses TRBV6-1 and TRBJ1-3, with a weak D call TRBD1 (5 bases). Trimming took 2 bases from V and 4 from J, leaving 15 bases between them. The length of the CDR3 is 16 residues. Germline V CDR1 and CDR2: MNHNS, SASEGT. The DNA of the CDR3 is TGTGCCAGCAGTGAACGCTTCAGGGTAGACGGAAACACCATATATTTT. This gives the protein CASSERFRVDGNTIYF.

The chain recombines TRBV11-2 with TRBJ2-1; D perhaps matches TRBD2 (5 bases). CDR3 size: 15 residues. Trimming removed 1 base from V and 9 bases from J, with 16 bases in between. Germline values: CDR1 SGHAT, CDR2 FQNNGV. The CDR3 protein is CASSLGGERAREQFF. The CDR3 DNA sequence: TGTGCCAGCAGCTTAGGGGGAGAAAGGGCCCGTGAGCAGTTCTTC.

The chain is built from TRBV7-6 and TRBJ2-1; 10 bases line up with TRBD2. Germline V lookup: CDR1 SGHVS, CDR2 FNYEAQ. The V gene end was trimmed by 3 bases and the J gene end by 1 base; junction bases not matched to a gene: 6. CDR3 length: 17 residues. The CDR3 spells CASSLSSSGSSYNEQFF. In DNA, the CDR3 is TGTGCCAGCAGCTTGTCCTCTAGCGGGAGTTCCTACAATGAGCAGTTCTTC.

This clone has only a few counts. This rearrangement joins TRBV29-1 to TRBJ2-1; D may be TRBD2 (6 bases). The V end was cut by 7 bases, the J end by 9 bases, with 10 bases between. Germline CDR1 is SQVTM and CDR2 is ANQGSEA. The CDR3 extends over 10 amino acids. The CDR3 nucleotides read TGCAGCGCCAGACTAGTTGAGCAGTTCTTC. This codes for CSARLVEQFF.

The chain combines TRBV27 with TRBJ1-6; D is undetermined. CDR1 is MNHEY and CDR2 is SMNVEV in the germline V gene (reference sequence). The CDR3 has 17 amino acids. V was trimmed by 3 bases and J by 7 bases, leaving 19 bases between them. The CDR3, as DNA: TGTGCCAGCAGTTTGGAGGGTATGAGGCCGAGAAATTCACCCCTCCACTTT. This sequence encodes CASSLEGMRPRNSPLHF.

This chain links TRBV7-9 with TRBJ2-3; 9 bases are shared with TRBD2. Germline lookup yields CDR1 SEHNR and CDR2 FQNEAQ (reference sequence). With 1 base clipped from V and 1 base from J, the junction kept 3 bases outside the gene matches. This CDR3 has 16 residues. CDR3 region: CASSLVAGVRTDTQYF. Here the CDR3 DNA reads TGTGCCAGCAGCTTAGTAGCGGGAGTACGCACAGATACGCAGTATTTT.

The chain uses TRBV27 and TRBJ1-5, with D tentatively TRBD1 (6 bases). Trimming cost V 2 bases and J 0 bases, with 14 bases left between them. CDR1 MNHEY and CDR2 SMNVEV come from the germline V gene (reference sequence). The CDR3 has 17 residues. The CDR3: CASSLKGHTYSNQPQHF. CDR3 bases: TGTGCCAGCAGTTTAAAGGGACATACCTATAGCAATCAGCCCCAGCATTTT.

The rearrangement links TRBV27 to TRBJ1-5, with a possible D match to TRBD1 (6 bases). The germline CDR1 and CDR2 sequences are MNHEY and SMNVEV (reference sequence). V dropped 8 bases and J dropped 2 bases, with 19 bases sitting between them. The length of the CDR3 is 16 residues. This chain's CDR3 is CASRARFSGGNQPQHF. The CDR3, as DNA: TGTGCCAGCCGGGCGAGGTTTTCAGGGGGCAATCAGCCCCAGCATTTT.

This chain uses TRBV19 with TRBJ1-1; D may be TRBD1 (6 bases). The CDR3 spans 13 residues. The V end was cut by 8 bases, the J end by 1 base, with 11 bases between. Germline V gene sequence: CDR1 LNHDA, CDR2 SQIVND (reference sequence). The CDR3 reads CASLGQRNTEAFF. The CDR3 nucleotides read TGTGCCAGTCTGGGACAACGGAACACTGAAGCTTTCTTT.

The genes are TRBV15 and TRBJ1-5; TRBD1 is a possible D gene (5 bases). The ends were cut back, 0 bases at V and 1 base at J, with 13 bases in the middle. CDR1 and CDR2 (germline): LNHNV, YYDKDF (reference sequence). The CDR3 has 17 residues. In nucleotides, the CDR3 is TGTGCCACCAGCAGAGACGCGTCGGGGGTGAGCAATCAGCCCCAGCATTTT. It translates to CATSRDASGVSNQPQHF.

The genes are TRBV5-1 and TRBJ1-2, with D possibly being TRBD1 (5 bases). Germline V gene data show CDR1 as SGHRS and CDR2 as YFSETQ. Between the trimmed V and J ends, which lost 5 bases and 6 bases, there was a span of 11 bases. This CDR3 is 12 amino acids long. The CDR3 coding sequence is TGCGCCAGCAGGACGGGGGAACATGGCTACACCTTC. Its translation: CASRTGEHGYTF.

This chain joins TRBV6-5 and TRBJ1-2; TRBD1 matches at 7 bases. V was clipped by 7 bases and J by 8 bases; unmatched bases: 13. Germline V lookup: CDR1 MNHEY, CDR2 SVGAGI. CDR3 length: 14 amino acids. The CDR3 protein is CASITGDPYRGYTF. CDR3 bases: TGTGCCAGCATCACAGGGGACCCATATCGCGGCTACACCTTC.

This chain joins TRBV2 and TRBJ1-6; no clear D. Germline V lookup: CDR1 SNHLY, CDR2 FYNNEI. This CDR3 region has 12 residues. V was pared by 4 bases and J by 7 bases, with 5 bases between. CDR3 region: CASSAQNSPLHF. CDR3 nucleotides: TGTGCCAGCAGTGCACAGAATTCACCCCTCCACTTT.

The chain has TRBV19 and TRBJ2-1, with D perhaps TRBD1 (5 bases). Trimming removed 0 bases at V and 6 bases at J, with 9 bases between. CDR1 is LNHDA, CDR2 SQIVND, per germline (reference sequence). The length of the CDR3 is 14 residues. As DNA, the CDR3 is TGTGCCAGTAGTATAGATCCCCAGGGCAATGAGCAGTTCTTC. Encoded protein: CASSIDPQGNEQFF.

V is TRBV11-3 and J is TRBJ1-3; no definite D call. Per the germline V gene, CDR1 is SGHNT and CDR2 is YENEEA. CDR3 length: 13 amino acids. Trimming shortened V by 5 bases and J by 2 bases, and 7 bases separated the two germline ends. The CDR3, as DNA: TGTGCCAGCAGCCCCCTTGCTGGAAACACCATATATTTT. It encodes CASSPLAGNTIYF.